This TCR beta chain was captured in a study of PD-1 blockade in classical Hodgkin lymphoma. Relapses following autologous stem cell transplantation were seen in all patients, with brentuximab vedotin exposure varying. TCRdb's copy holds only in-frame clones and misses some; the assay was immunoSEQ multiplex PCR. The sample lists under 75,000 clones, around 90% seen once, with roughly 5% in the top ten. With regard to this clone: What it binds is not known.

Study observations and caveats: Lower baseline TCR diversity marked trial partial responders and progressors.

From germline, CDR1 is SGHRS and CDR2 YFSETQ. Trimming removed 8 bases from V and 4 bases from J; junction bases left unmatched: 14. The length of the CDR3 is 15 residues. The source is a human donor with classical Hodgkin lymphoma. This chain links TRBV5-1 with TRBJ1-1; the match to TRBD1 covers 7 bases. Source: peripheral blood mononuclear cells (PBMCs), taken before the second cycle of nivolumab. This CDR3 is CASRLSTGDRTEAFF. The CDR3 nucleotides are TGCGCCAGTAGACTTTCTACAGGGGACCGCACTGAAGCTTTCTTT.